This entry is about one T cell receptor (beta chain). What it recognizes is unknown. V lost 8 bases and J lost 5, with 12 bases in between. Germline CDR1 is SQVTM and CDR2 is ANQGSEA. The CDR3 has 11 residues. The data derive from a study of T cell responses to AZD1222 COVID-19 vaccine. In the study overall: Pooling covered second doses at about 4 or about 12 weeks.

General study findings and limits: Breadth and depth of Spike-specific TCRs rose after two AZD1222 doses. Distributed over spike, vaccine-associated CD4 TCRs predominated at 160-218 and 743-854.

Profiled with immunoSEQ multiplex PCR; TCRdb holds only in-frame clones, not every one. The table includes roughly 100,000 clones, roughly 90% detected once. The sequence was obtained from an adult in good health. The material sequenced was peripheral blood, taken on day 0 of AZD1222 vaccination. The rearrangement joins TRBV29-1 to TRBJ1-1, with D unresolved. The CDR3 coding sequence is TGCAGCATACACAGAGGTACTGAAGCTTTCTTT. This translates into CSIHRGTEAFF.